Described below is a single T cell receptor (beta chain) sequence and its context. Its antigen is not known. The data are from a study of cytomegalovirus exposure and HLA in healthy donors. Study-wide results and caveats: While the bulk of TCR sequences proved rare, some public TCRs turned up in many donors.

60 Vbeta and 13 Jbeta primers were used in PCR. Produced via immunoSEQ multiplex PCR; TCRdb's table is partial and in-frame only. The sample carries 120,000 or so clones, around 85% recorded once. Sequencing was carried out using PBMCs. This sequence originates from a man between 18 and 29 years old in good health and CMV-seropositive.

CDR3 nucleotides: TGTGCCAGCAGTCCAGGACAGGGTAACTATGGCTACACCTTC. Amino acid sequence: CASSPGQGNYGYTF. This chain links TRBV9 with TRBJ1-2; 8 nucleotides line up with TRBD1. The CDR3 sequence is 14 residues long. After removal of 5 bases from V and 1 base from J, the junction contained 4 bases not matched to a gene. The germline gives CDR1 SGDLS, CDR2 YYNGEE.